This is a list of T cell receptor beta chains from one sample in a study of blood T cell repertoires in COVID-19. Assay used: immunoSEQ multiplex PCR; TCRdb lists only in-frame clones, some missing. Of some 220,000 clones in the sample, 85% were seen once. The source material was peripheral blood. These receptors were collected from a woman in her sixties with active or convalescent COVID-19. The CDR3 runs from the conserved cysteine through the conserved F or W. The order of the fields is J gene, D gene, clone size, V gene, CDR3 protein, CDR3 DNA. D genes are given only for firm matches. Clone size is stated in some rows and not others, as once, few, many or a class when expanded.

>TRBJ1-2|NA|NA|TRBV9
CASSGTYGYTF
TGTGCCAGCAGCGGTACATATGGCTACACCTTC
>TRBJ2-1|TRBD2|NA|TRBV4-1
CASSRGLANEQFF
TGCGCCAGCAGCCGCGGACTAGCCAATGAGCAGTTCTTC
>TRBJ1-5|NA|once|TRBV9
CASSVDTGLNQPQHF
TGTGCCAGCAGCGTAGATACAGGTCTAAATCAGCCCCAGCATTTT
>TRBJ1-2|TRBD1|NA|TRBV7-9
CASSSSTGVVNYGYTF
TGTGCCAGCAGCTCTTCTACAGGGGTTGTCAACTATGGCTACACCTTC
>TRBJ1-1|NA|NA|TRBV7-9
CASSLQGLEAFF
TGTGCCAGCAGCTTACAGGGTCTTGAAGCTTTCTTT
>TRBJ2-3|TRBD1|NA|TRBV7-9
CASSLGIRTGLTDTQYF
TGTGCCAGCAGCTTAGGGATTAGGACAGGACTCACAGATACGCAGTATTTT
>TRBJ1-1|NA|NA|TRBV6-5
CASRIGGDTEAFF
TGTGCCAGCAGGATAGGGGGGGACACTGAAGCTTTCTTT
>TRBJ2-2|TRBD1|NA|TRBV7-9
CASSFIRTGTGELFF
TGTGCCAGCAGCTTTATTCGGACAGGGACCGGGGAGCTGTTTTTT
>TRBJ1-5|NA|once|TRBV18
CASSSGWDQPQHF
TGTGCCAGCTCATCAGGGTGGGATCAGCCCCAGCATTTT
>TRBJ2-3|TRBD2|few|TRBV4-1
CASSHLRLAGGPDTQYF
TGCGCCAGCAGCCATCTCCGACTAGCGGGGGGGCCAGATACGCAGTATTTT
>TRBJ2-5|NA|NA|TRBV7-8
CASSRDLGETQYF
TGTGCCAGCAGCCGGGACTTGGGGGAGACCCAGTACTTC
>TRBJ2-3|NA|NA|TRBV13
CASSLVSTGGARDTQYF
TGTGCCAGCAGCTTAGTTTCTACCGGTGGGGCCAGAGATACGCAGTATTTT
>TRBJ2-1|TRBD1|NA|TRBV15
CATSRDWDRGAGEQFF
TGTGCCACCAGCAGAGACTGGGACAGGGGTGCAGGAGAGCAGTTCTTC
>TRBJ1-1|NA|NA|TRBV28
CASGVKRGRGDTEAFF
TGTGCCAGCGGGGTGAAGCGGGGGCGAGGGGACACTGAAGCTTTCTTT
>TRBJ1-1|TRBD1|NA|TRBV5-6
CASSTPRQGSKAFF
TGTGCCAGCAGCACCCCCCGACAGGGCTCCAAAGCTTTCTTT
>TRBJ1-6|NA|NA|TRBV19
CASSIESSYNSPLHF
TGTGCCAGTAGTATAGAGAGCTCCTATAATTCACCCCTCCACTTT
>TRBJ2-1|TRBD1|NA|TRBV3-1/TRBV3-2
CASSHYPGQSSYNEQFF
TGTGCCAGCAGCCACTACCCGGGACAGAGCTCCTACAATGAGCAGTTCTTC
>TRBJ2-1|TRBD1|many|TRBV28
CASSRPRQGRGEQFF
TGTGCCAGCAGCCGTCCCCGACAGGGGCGCGGTGAGCAGTTCTTC
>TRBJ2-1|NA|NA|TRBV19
CASTLGRSSYNEQFF
TGTGCCAGTACCCTAGGTAGGAGCTCCTACAATGAGCAGTTCTTC
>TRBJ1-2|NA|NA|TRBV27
CASSLKSGGYGYTF
TGTGCCAGCAGTTTAAAAAGCGGAGGCTATGGCTACACCTTC
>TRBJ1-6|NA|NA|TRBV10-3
CAISATRDSPLHF
TGTGCCATCAGTGCCACTAGGGATTCACCCCTCCACTTT
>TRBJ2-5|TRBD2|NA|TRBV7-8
CASSKIIAGGETQYF
TGTGCCAGCAGCAAAATTATTGCCGGGGGGGAGACCCAGTACTTC
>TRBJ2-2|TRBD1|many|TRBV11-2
CASSSRDREETGELFF
TGTGCCAGCAGCTCTCGGGACAGGGAAGAGACCGGGGAGCTGTTTTTT
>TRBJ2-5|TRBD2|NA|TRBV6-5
CASRSTSGVQETQYF
TGTGCCAGCAGGTCGACTAGCGGGGTACAAGAGACCCAGTACTTC
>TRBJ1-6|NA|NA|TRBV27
CASSPHLSYNSPLHF
TGTGCCAGCAGTCCACACCTCTCCTATAATTCACCCCTCCACTTT
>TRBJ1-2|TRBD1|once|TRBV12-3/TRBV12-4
CASSLTGSFGYTF
TGTGCCAGCAGTTTGACAGGGTCATTTGGCTACACCTTC
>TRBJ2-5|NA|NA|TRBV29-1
CSVETREQETQYF
TGCAGCGTTGAAACCCGGGAGCAAGAGACCCAGTACTTC
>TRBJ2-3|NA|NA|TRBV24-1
CATSDLVNTDTQYF
TGTGCCACCAGTGATTTGGTCAACACAGATACGCAGTATTTT
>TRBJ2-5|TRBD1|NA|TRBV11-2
CASSLLSQGAGQTQYF
TGTGCCAGCAGCTTATTATCTCAGGGGGCAGGGCAGACCCAGTACTTC
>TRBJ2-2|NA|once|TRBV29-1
CSVIQDPNTGELFF
TGCAGCGTTATACAGGATCCGAACACCGGGGAGCTGTTTTTT
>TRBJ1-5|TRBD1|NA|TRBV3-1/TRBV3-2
CASSPGTVYNQPQHF
TGTGCCAGCAGCCCTGGGACAGTTTATAATCAGCCCCAGCATTTT
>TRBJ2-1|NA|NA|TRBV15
CATSITQGFKFF
TGTGCCACCAGCATAACACAGGGCTTTAAGTTCTTC
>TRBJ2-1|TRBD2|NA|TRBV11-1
CASSFPRLAAYNEQFF
TGTGCCAGCAGCTTCCCTAGACTAGCAGCATACAATGAGCAGTTCTTC
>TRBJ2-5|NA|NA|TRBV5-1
CASRPGGGETQYF
TGCGCCAGCAGACCCGGGGGAGGTGAGACCCAGTACTTC
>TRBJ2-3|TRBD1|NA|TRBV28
CASTGGVATDTQYF
TGTGCCAGCACAGGGGGCGTAGCCACAGATACGCAGTATTTT
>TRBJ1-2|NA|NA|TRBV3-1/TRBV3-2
CASSSGRSYTF
TGTGCCAGCAGCTCAGGCAGGAGCTACACCTTC
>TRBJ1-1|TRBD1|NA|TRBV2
CASSDMPGQEGPTEAFF
TGTGCCAGCAGTGATATGCCGGGACAGGAAGGGCCCACTGAAGCTTTCTTT
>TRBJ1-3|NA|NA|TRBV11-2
CASSFQGRSGNTIYF
TGTGCCAGCAGCTTTCAGGGTAGATCTGGAAACACCATATATTTT
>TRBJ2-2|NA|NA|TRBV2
CASSPPGSGELFF
TGTGCCAGCAGTCCACCGGGGTCCGGGGAGCTGTTTTTT
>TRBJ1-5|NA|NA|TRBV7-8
CASSMTGFGNQPQHF
TGTGCCAGCAGCATGACAGGATTTGGCAATCAGCCCCAGCATTTT
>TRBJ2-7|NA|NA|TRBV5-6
CASSYLDRPYEQYF
TGTGCCAGCAGCTACCTGGACAGACCCTACGAGCAGTACTTC
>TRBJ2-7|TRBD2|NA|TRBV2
CASEGASGVYEQYF
TGTGCCAGTGAGGGAGCTAGCGGGGTCTACGAGCAGTACTTC
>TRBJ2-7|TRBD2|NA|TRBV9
CASSVGSGSPYEQYF
TGTGCCAGCAGCGTAGGTAGCGGGAGCCCCTACGAGCAGTACTTC
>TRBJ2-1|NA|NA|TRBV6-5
CASSYSIRGEQFF
TGTGCCAGCAGTTACTCGATTAGGGGCGAGCAGTTCTTC
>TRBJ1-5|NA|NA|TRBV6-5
CASSDDRIQPQHF
TGTGCCAGCAGCGACGACAGAATTCAGCCCCAGCATTTT
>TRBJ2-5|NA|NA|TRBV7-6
CASSYRYSGRETQYF
TGTGCCAGCAGCTATCGGTACTCAGGGAGGGAGACCCAGTACTTC
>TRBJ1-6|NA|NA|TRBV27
CASSLRQGNSPLHF
TGTGCCAGCAGTCTCCGCCAGGGGAATTCACCCCTCCACTTT
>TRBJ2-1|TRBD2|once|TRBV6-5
CASSWTSGSKSEQFF
TGTGCCAGCAGCTGGACTAGCGGGAGTAAGAGTGAGCAGTTCTTC
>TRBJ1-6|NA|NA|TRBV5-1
CASSPGSGKQTPLHF
TGCGCCAGCAGCCCGGGGAGCGGGAAGCAGACACCCCTCCACTTT
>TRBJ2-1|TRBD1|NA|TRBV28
CASRYGQGAYNEQFF
TGTGCCAGCAGGTACGGACAGGGGGCTTACAATGAGCAGTTCTTC
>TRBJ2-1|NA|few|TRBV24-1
CATSDPRRYNEQFF
TGTGCCACCAGTGACCCGAGGAGGTACAATGAGCAGTTCTTC
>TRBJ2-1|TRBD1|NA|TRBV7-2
CASSAPGQGGNEQFF
TGTGCCAGCAGCGCGCCGGGACAGGGGGGCAATGAGCAGTTCTTC
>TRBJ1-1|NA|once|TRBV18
CASSQEMNTEAFF
TGTGCCAGCTCACAGGAGATGAACACTGAAGCTTTCTTT